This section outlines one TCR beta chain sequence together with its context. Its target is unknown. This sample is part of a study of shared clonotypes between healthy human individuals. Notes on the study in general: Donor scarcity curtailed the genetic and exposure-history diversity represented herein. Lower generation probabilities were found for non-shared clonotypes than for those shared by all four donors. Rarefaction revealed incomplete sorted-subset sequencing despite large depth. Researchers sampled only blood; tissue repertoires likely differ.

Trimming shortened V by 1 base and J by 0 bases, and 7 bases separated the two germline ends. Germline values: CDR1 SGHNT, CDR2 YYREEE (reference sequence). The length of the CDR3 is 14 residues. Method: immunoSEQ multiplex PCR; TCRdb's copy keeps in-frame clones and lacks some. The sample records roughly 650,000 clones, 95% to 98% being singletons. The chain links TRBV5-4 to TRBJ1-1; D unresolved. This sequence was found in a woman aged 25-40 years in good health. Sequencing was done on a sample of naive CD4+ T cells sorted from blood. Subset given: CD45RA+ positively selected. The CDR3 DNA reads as TGTGCCAGCAGCTTGTACTTAATGAACACTGAAGCTTTCTTT. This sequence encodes CASSLYLMNTEAFF.